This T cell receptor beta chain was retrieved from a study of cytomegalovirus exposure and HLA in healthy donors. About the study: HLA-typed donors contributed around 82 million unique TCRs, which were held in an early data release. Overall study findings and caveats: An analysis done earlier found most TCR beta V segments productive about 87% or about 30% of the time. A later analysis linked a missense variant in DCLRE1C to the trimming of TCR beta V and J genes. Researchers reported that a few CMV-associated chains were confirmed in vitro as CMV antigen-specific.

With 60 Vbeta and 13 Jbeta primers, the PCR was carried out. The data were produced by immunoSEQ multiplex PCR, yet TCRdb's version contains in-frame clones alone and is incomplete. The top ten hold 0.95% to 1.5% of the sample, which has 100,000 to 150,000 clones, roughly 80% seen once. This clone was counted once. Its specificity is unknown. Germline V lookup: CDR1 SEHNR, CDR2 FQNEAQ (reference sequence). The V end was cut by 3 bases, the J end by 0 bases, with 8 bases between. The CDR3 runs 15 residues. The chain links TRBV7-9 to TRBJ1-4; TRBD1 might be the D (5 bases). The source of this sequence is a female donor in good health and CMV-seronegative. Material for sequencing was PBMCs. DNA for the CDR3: TGTGCCAGCAGCTTGGGACTTGCAACTAATGAAAAACTGTTTTTT. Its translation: CASSLGLATNEKLFF.